Sequencing of this T cell receptor (beta chain) was carried out in a study of T-cell memory formation after mild COVID-19. TCRdb passed the 5' RACE reads through MiXCR, listing each CDR3 protein once. This sample has about 560,000 distinct CDR3 sequences, with around 15% found just once. General observations from the study: Pre-infection memory contained some responding clones, which suggested that cross-reactive memory had joined.

The germline CDR1 and CDR2 sequences are SGHTA and FQGNSA. The V segment lost 5 bases and the J segment 4 bases; nucleotides outside the gene matches: 9. The CDR3 runs to 16 residues. With respect to this clonotype: What it recognizes is unknown.

The TCR sequence derives from an adult woman who had mild COVID-19 (a few samples of this study predate the infection). Cell type and time point are not known. The chain carries TRBV7-2 and TRBJ2-1, with 9 bases matching TRBD1. Sequenced input: PBMCs or a T cell subset sorted from them (not recorded which). The CDR3 is CASSVPGTGLYNEQFF. In DNA, the CDR3 is TGTGCCAGCAGCGTGCCCGGGACAGGGTTATACAATGAGCAGTTCTTC.